What follows is one T cell receptor (beta chain) and its context. This clone appeared a single time. The antigen this receptor binds is unknown. There are no base qualities to consult, and no much larger clone falls within one base. Library method: the immunoSEQ multiplex PCR assay. The table comes from immuneACCESS by way of TCRdb, which keeps in-frame sequences with V and J called. Part of the clones is missing from these tables; in studies checked, under half for an unresolved V gene and the rest for unknown reasons. The sample yields 40,000 to 65,000 clones; 75% to 90% were counted once. The ten largest account for more than 13% of the sample. The CDR3 sequence holds 16 residues, the cysteine and phenylalanine included. Of all the DNA, just the CDR3 is kept, 48 bases in frame from base 1. From the germline V gene, CDR1 is LGHNA and CDR2 is YNFKEQ. The junction carries 10 bases between V and J, which are trimmed by 3 bases and 1 base respectively.

The data originate from a study of control samples from healthy donors and cancer patients (dated by TCRdb to about 2020). The sequencing sample was made of PBMCs. This sequence uses TRBV4-2 and TRBJ2-6, with no D gene named confidently. The receptor was isolated from a man aged 60-69 years with head and neck cancer. The CDR3 region reads CASSQPGDSGANVLTF. The DNA reads as follows: TGTGCCAGCAGCCAGCCCGGAGATTCTGGGGCCAACGTCCTGACTTTC.